The rows below give T cell receptor beta chains drawn from one sample of a study of blood T cell repertoires in COVID-19. Using immunoSEQ multiplex PCR, the repertoire was profiled, and TCRdb retains in-frame clones only, with some absent. The top ten clones hold about 6.1% of a sample with approximately 150,000 clones, about 85% of them seen once. Sequenced: PBMCs or T cells enriched from blood (not recorded which). The receptors here all came from a woman in her thirties or forties who had recovered from COVID-19. Both conserved end residues are part of each CDR3. Each record gives: V gene, D gene, J gene, CDR3 protein. The D gene is left open where the match is weak.

TRBV28	TRBD2	TRBJ2-5	CASSFLAGGGETQYF
TRBV21-1	.	TRBJ1-3	CASSKVAVWDSGASGNTIYF
TRBV6-5	TRBD2	TRBJ2-1	CASSYSASGRNEQFF
TRBV5-6	.	TRBJ2-2	CASSVGGPGELFF
TRBV4-1	TRBD2	TRBJ2-7	CASSQERPGLAGGSYEQYF
TRBV5-1	TRBD2	TRBJ2-7	CASSLGGLVGSEQYF
TRBV7-2	.	TRBJ2-3	CASSHGLASDTQYF
TRBV6-1	TRBD1	TRBJ1-1	CASIMTGGGTEAFF
TRBV4-1	TRBD1	TRBJ2-7	CASSQPGTGRHYEQYF
TRBV3-1/TRBV3-2	.	TRBJ1-1	CASSQAGYTEAFF
TRBV30	.	TRBJ2-1	CAWRGGVGSSYNEQFF
TRBV2	.	TRBJ1-1	CASNLQGWNTEAFF
TRBV6-5	TRBD2	TRBJ2-2	CASRVAGGPVGELFF
TRBV2	TRBD2	TRBJ2-1	CASSPQRGTSYNEQFF
TRBV5-5	TRBD2	TRBJ2-6	CASSPPRGTSGSGANVLTF
TRBV6-4	.	TRBJ2-5	CASSDSKFGSKETQYF
TRBV30	.	TRBJ1-5	CAWSSSSGFGQPQHF
TRBV5-6	.	TRBJ2-1	CASSLDGALNEQFF
TRBV11-2	TRBD1	TRBJ1-2	CASSFTGTGYYGYTF
TRBV5-1	TRBD2	TRBJ2-5	CASSPRTSGGDGTQYF
TRBV3-1/TRBV3-2	.	TRBJ1-1	CASSQDLGWATEAFF
TRBV6-5	TRBD1	TRBJ2-5	CASSSDRAQETQYF
TRBV30	.	TRBJ2-4	CAWSRDTGVQYF
TRBV7-6	.	TRBJ2-1	CASSLGGSADNEQFF
TRBV14	.	TRBJ1-5	CASSQSGFNQPQHF
TRBV5-1	TRBD2	TRBJ2-3	CASSSASGPDTQYF